The T cell receptor beta chain described here comes from a study of beta chain features in type 1 diabetes. As concerns this clone: The antigen remains unidentified.

CD45RO/CCR7/CD25/CD127/CD95/CD27 separated CD4+ naive, central memory, regulatory and stem cell-like memory cells by sorting. Of the isolated RNA, all was reverse transcribed, and so the sequenced material was expressed TCRB transcripts. Around 4 million reads per sample were averaged for naive, central memory and regulatory samples. Only in-frame clones appear in the TCRdb table, and some are missing; sequencing was by immunoSEQ multiplex PCR. The sample gives 500,000 to 650,000 clones, around 12% of which show up once; more than 0.1% is in the top ten. The CDR3 is 15 residues long. With 2 bases clipped from V and 0 bases from J, the junction kept 4 bases outside the gene matches. The germline CDR1 and CDR2 sequences are MNHEY and SMNVEV (reference sequence). Study results and caveats: Since sequencing was performed on cDNA, cells with high TCR expression could be over-represented. Patients with Type 1 diabetes showed moderately but significantly shorter TCRB CDR3s in all four CD4+ subsets.

The rearrangement uses TRBV27 and TRBJ2-7; TRBD1 agrees at 7 bases. Sequencing was carried out using naive CD4+ T cells from blood. This clonotype was sampled from a man aged 25 to 40 with type 1 diabetes. The CDR3 coding sequence is TGTGCCAGCAGTTTAAGACAGGGATACTCCTACGAGCAGTACTTC. This gives the protein CASSLRQGYSYEQYF.